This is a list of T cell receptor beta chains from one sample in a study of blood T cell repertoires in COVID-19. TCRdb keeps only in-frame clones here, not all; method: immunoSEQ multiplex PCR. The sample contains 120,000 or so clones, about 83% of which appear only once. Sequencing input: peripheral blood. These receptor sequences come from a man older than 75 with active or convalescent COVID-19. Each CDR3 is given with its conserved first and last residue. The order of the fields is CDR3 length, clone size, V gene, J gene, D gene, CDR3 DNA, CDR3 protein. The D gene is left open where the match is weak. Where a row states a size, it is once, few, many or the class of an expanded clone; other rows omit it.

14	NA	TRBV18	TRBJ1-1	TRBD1	TGTGCCAGCTCACCCGACAGGGGGCGGACTGAAGCTTTCTTT	CASSPDRGRTEAFF
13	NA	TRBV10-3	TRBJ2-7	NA	TGTGCCATCAGTGACCCGACAGGAAACGAGCAGTACTTC	CAISDPTGNEQYF
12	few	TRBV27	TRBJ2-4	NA	TGTGCCAGCAGCCCGGCCAGGGACATTCAGTACTTC	CASSPARDIQYF
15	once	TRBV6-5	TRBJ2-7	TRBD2	TGTGCCAGCAGTACCCCCGGGGGGAAGTCCTACGAGCAGTACTTC	CASSTPGGKSYEQYF
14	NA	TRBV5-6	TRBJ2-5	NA	TGTGCCAGCAGCTTGGCCGCGGGATCCGGGACCCAGTACTTC	CASSLAAGSGTQYF
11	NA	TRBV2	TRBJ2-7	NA	TGTGCCAGCAGTTTATACTACGAGCAGTACTTC	CASSLYYEQYF
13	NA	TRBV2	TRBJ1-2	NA	TGTGCCAGCAGTGACCAACGGCGCGGGGGCTACACCTTC	CASSDQRRGGYTF
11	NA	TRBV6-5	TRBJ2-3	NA	TGTGCCAGCAGACACACAGATACGCAGTATTTT	CASRHTDTQYF
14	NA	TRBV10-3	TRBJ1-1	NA	TGTGCCATCCGACTGGAACCTGGGAACACTGAAGCTTTCTTT	CAIRLEPGNTEAFF
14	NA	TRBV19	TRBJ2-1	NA	TGTGCCAGTAGTATATCAGGGTGGAACAATGAGCAGTTCTTC	CASSISGWNNEQFF
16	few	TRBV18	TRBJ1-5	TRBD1	TGTGCCAGCTCACTCAGCAGGGGGCCAAGCAATCAGCCCCAGCATTTT	CASSLSRGPSNQPQHF
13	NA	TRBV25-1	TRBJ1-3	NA	TGTGCCAGCAGTGAAGGGCTGGGAAACACCATATATTTT	CASSEGLGNTIYF
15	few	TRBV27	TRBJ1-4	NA	TGTGCCAGCAGTTGGACAGCCGGAACTAATGAAAAACTGTTTTTT	CASSWTAGTNEKLFF
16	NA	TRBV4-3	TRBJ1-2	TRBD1	TGCGCCAGCAGCCAAGATTCTGGGACAGGGACTTTAGGCTACACCTTC	CASSQDSGTGTLGYTF
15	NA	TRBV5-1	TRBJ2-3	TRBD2	TGCGCCAGCAGCCGGAGAGCGGGGGGGCCAAATACGCAGTATTTT	CASSRRAGGPNTQYF
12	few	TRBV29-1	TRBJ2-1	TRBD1	TGCAGCGTTTCGACAGGGTACAATGAGCAGTTCTTC	CSVSTGYNEQFF
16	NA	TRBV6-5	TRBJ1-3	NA	TGTGCCAGCAGTTACAGGGCTGAGGGCGCTGGAAACACCATATATTTT	CASSYRAEGAGNTIYF
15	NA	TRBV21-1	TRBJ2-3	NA	TGTGCCAGCAGCAAAGTTCCAGGATCGGCAGATACGCAGTATTTT	CASSKVPGSADTQYF
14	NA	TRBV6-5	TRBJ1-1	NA	TGTGCCAGCATTTCCGCCACACAGAACACTGAAGCTTTCTTT	CASISATQNTEAFF
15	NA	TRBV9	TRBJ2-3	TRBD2	TGTGCCAGCAGCGTAGCTTCACTAGCGGCAGATACGCAGTATTTT	CASSVASLAADTQYF